This passage covers 31 T cell receptor beta chains from one sample sequenced in a study of siplizumab effects on memory and regulatory T cells. Libraries were prepared by immunoSEQ multiplex PCR; TCRdb keeps only in-frame clonotypes and omits some of them. The sample contains 95,000 to 110,000 clones, about 93% of which appear only once. Sequencing used Tregs sorted from blood. The origin of the receptors is a human donor in good health.

V gene TRBV21-1 combines with J gene TRBJ1-5; whether TRBD1, the table's D call, matches the DNA was not checked. TRBV21-1 is tagged as a pseudogene. CDR3 length equals 15 residues. CDR3 nucleotide sequence: TGTGCCAGCAGCACTCGGACAGCTGCTATCTGGCCCCAGCATTTT. Its protein is CASSTRTAAIWPQHF.

V and J are TRBV7-2 and TRBJ1-1; D uncertain. Germline assignment: CDR1 SGHTA and CDR2 FQGNSA. The V and J ends lost 1 base and 1 base respectively, with 7 bases between them. The CDR3 covers 14 residues. This chain's CDR3 is CASSLGGRNTEAFF. CDR3 DNA: TGTGCCAGCAGCTTAGGAGGGCGGAACACTGAAGCTTTCTTT. Based on the CDR3 plus reference TRBV7-2 and TRBJ1-1, the full variable domain is GAGVSQSPSNKVTEKGKDVELRCDPISGHTALYWYRQSLGQGLEFLIYFQGNSAPDKSGLPSDRFSAERTGGSVSTLTIQRTQQEDSAVYLCASSLGGRNTEAFFGQGTRLTVV.

The rearrangement joins TRBV5-4 to TRBJ2-7, with D possibly TRBD2 on 6 matching bases. The length of the CDR3 is 15 residues. Germline V gene lookup returns CDR1 SGHNT and CDR2 YYREEE (reference sequence). Trimming cost V 0 bases and J 5 bases, with 15 bases left between them. The CDR3 is CASSLVRTGVDEQYF. DNA of the CDR3: TGTGCCAGCAGCTTGGTACGGACGGGGGTTGACGAGCAGTACTTC.

This rearrangement joins TRBV19 to TRBJ2-1; possible D gene TRBD2, 7 bases. From germline, CDR1 is LNHDA and CDR2 SQIVND (reference sequence). V was clipped by 7 bases and J by 0 bases, with 16 bases between them. This CDR3 has 16 residues. CDR3 residues: CASTSRGGPSYNEQFF. The CDR3 DNA follows: TGTGCCAGTACCTCGAGGGGGGGCCCCTCCTACAATGAGCAGTTCTTC.

The chain joins TRBV14 to TRBJ2-2; no reliable D call. The germline V and J ends were trimmed by 4 bases and 4 bases, with 10 bases remaining between them. The CDR3 is made up of 14 amino acids. The germline CDR1 and CDR2 sequences are SGHDN and FVKESK. CDR3 DNA sequence: TGTGCCAGCAGCCGGTTCGGCTCCACCGGGGAGCTGTTTTTT. Translation gives CASSRFGSTGELFF.

V and J are TRBV4-3 and TRBJ2-1; D not certain. Between the trimmed V and J ends, which lost 1 base and 4 bases, there was a span of 11 bases. This CDR3 is 15 amino acids long. Germline V lookup: CDR1 LGHNA, CDR2 YSLEER. CDR3 amino acids: CASSQGVGGYNEQFF. The CDR3 DNA is TGCGCCAGCAGCCAAGGGGTGGGCGGTTACAATGAGCAGTTCTTC.

The chain recombines TRBV7-2 with TRBJ1-1, with D unresolved. V gave up 1 base and J gave up 0 bases, with 6 bases separating them. The CDR3 is 14 residues long. Germline lookup yields CDR1 SGHTA and CDR2 FQGNSA. The CDR3 DNA sequence: TGTGCCAGCAGCTTAGGCCTTATGAACACTGAAGCTTTCTTT. Amino acid sequence: CASSLGLMNTEAFF. Together with reference TRBV7-2 and TRBJ1-1, the CDR3 gives the full variable domain: GAGVSQSPSNKVTEKGKDVELRCDPISGHTALYWYRQSLGQGLEFLIYFQGNSAPDKSGLPSDRFSAERTGGSVSTLTIQRTQQEDSAVYLCASSLGLMNTEAFFGQGTRLTVV.

V is TRBV6-6 and J is TRBJ2-7; no clear D gene. In germline, CDR1 is MNHNY, CDR2 SVGAGI (reference sequence). V was trimmed by 6 bases and J by 2 bases, leaving 8 bases between them. This CDR3 has 12 residues. The CDR3 loop reads CASRVTAYEQYF. The CDR3 region has the DNA TGTGCCAGCAGAGTTACAGCCTACGAGCAGTACTTC.

The gene calls are TRBV6-4 and TRBJ2-1; 8 bases are a match to TRBD2. CDR1 MRHNA and CDR2 SNTAGT come from the germline V gene. J lost 0 bases, V lost 6 bases, and 10 bases had no gene match. This CDR3 region has 17 residues. CDR3: CASSDHGGGSSYNEQFF. For the CDR3, the DNA is TGTGCCAGCAGCGACCACGGGGGGGGCAGCTCCTACAATGAGCAGTTCTTC.

The chain links TRBV6-5 to TRBJ2-5; no firm D call. The V end was cut by 2 bases, the J end by 5 bases, with 12 bases between. This CDR3 spans 14 amino acids. The germline V gene has CDR1 MNHEY and CDR2 SVGAGI. The CDR3 loop reads CASSYGWFQETQYF. The CDR3 bases are TGTGCCAGCAGTTACGGGTGGTTCCAGGAGACCCAGTACTTC.

The genes are TRBV5-1 and TRBJ1-2; 7 positions agree with TRBD1. Germline V gene sequence: CDR1 SGHRS, CDR2 YFSETQ. Unmatched junction bases numbered 6, after V lost 2 bases and J lost 5 bases. The CDR3 has 14 residues. The CDR3 is CASSFMEGQYGYTF. In DNA form, the CDR3 reads TGCGCCAGCAGCTTTATGGAGGGACAGTATGGCTACACCTTC.

This chain uses TRBV19 with TRBJ1-6; D might be TRBD1 (6 bases). The germline CDR1 and CDR2 sequences are LNHDA and SQIVND (reference sequence). The CDR3 is 15 amino acids. V dropped 4 bases and J dropped 9 bases, with 16 bases sitting between them. CDR3 bases: TGTGCCAGTAGTACCGGGTCAGGGGTGAGTTCACCCCTCCACTTT. This gives the protein CASSTGSGVSSPLHF.

J is TRBJ1-1 and V is TRBV18; a weak D match, TRBD1 (6 bases). V was cut by 4 bases and J by 2 bases, with 17 bases left in between. Germline V lookup: CDR1 KGHSH, CDR2 LQKENI. The CDR3 contains 16 residues. The CDR3 DNA sequence: TGTGCCAGCTCACAGAGGGCCGGACAGATTAACACTGAAGCTTTCTTT. Residues: CASSQRAGQINTEAFF.

The chain links TRBV19 to TRBJ1-2, with TRBD1 identical over 8 bases. Trimming removed 5 bases from V and 7 bases from J; junction bases left unmatched: 3. Germline loops: CDR1 LNHDA, CDR2 SQIVND (reference sequence). The CDR3 length is 12 residues. The CDR3 reads CASSWTGSGYTF. The CDR3, as DNA: TGTGCCAGTAGTTGGACAGGGAGTGGCTACACCTTC. The complete variable domain, with remaining parts taken from reference TRBV19 and TRBJ1-2, reads DGGITQSPKYLFRKEGQNVTLSCEQNLNHDAMYWYRQDPGQGLRLIYYSQIVNDFQKGDIAEGYSVSREKKESFPLTVTSAQKNPTAFYLCASSWTGSGYTFGSGTRLTVV.

This chain links TRBV7-3 with TRBJ2-1; no clear D. V lost 5 bases and J 0 bases, leaving 11 bases between the germline ends. Germline CDR1 SGHTA, CDR2 FQGTGA. The CDR3 is made up of 15 amino acids. CDR3 amino acids: CASSPLPRSYNEQFF. CDR3 coding DNA: TGTGCCAGCAGCCCCCTTCCCCGCTCCTACAATGAGCAGTTCTTC.

The chain uses TRBV30 and TRBJ2-7, with unresolved D. The CDR3 is 13 residues long. Germline CDR1 and CDR2: GTSNPN and SVGIG (reference sequence). Trimming left V 3 bases short and J 2 bases short, with 11 bases between. CDR3 protein: CAWRRSGTYEQYF. The CDR3 DNA is TGTGCCTGGAGACGGAGTGGGACCTACGAGCAGTACTTC. The full variable domain, its missing parts supplied by reference TRBV30 and TRBJ2-7, is SQTIHQWPATLVQPVGSPLSLECTVEGTSNPNLYWYRQAAGRGLQLLFYSVGIGQISSEVPQNLSASRPQDRQFILSSKKLLLSDSGFYLCAWRRSGTYEQYFGPGTRLTVT.

This chain joins TRBV5-1 and TRBJ1-2; maybe TRBD1 (5 bases). Deletions cut 0 bases from V and 2 bases from J, with 11 bases between. The CDR3 is made up of 15 amino acids. Germline CDR1 is SGHRS and CDR2 is YFSETQ. The CDR3 loop is CASSLAKEGNYGYTF. In DNA form, the CDR3 reads TGCGCCAGCAGCTTGGCTAAAGAGGGGAACTATGGCTACACCTTC.

This clone appeared once. The chain carries TRBV19 and TRBJ1-1; D perhaps matches TRBD1 (6 bases). V shed 4 bases and J shed 1 base, with 10 bases lying between them. The CDR3 sequence is 14 residues long. The germline CDR1 and CDR2 sequences are LNHDA and SQIVND (reference sequence). The CDR3 DNA is TGTGCCAGTAGTAGCTACAGGGAGAACACTGAAGCTTTCTTT. Translation gives CASSSYRENTEAFF. The entire variable domain, with the rest obtained from reference TRBV19 and TRBJ1-1, is as follows: DGGITQSPKYLFRKEGQNVTLSCEQNLNHDAMYWYRQDPGQGLRLIYYSQIVNDFQKGDIAEGYSVSREKKESFPLTVTSAQKNPTAFYLCASSSYRENTEAFFGQGTRLTVV.

The V call is TRBV19, the J call TRBJ1-2; unclear D gene. V was pared by 7 bases and J by 1 base, with 10 bases between. The CDR3 has 13 residues. Germline loops: CDR1 LNHDA, CDR2 SQIVND (reference sequence). The CDR3 DNA follows: TGTGCCAGTACAGGCCCCCTTAACTATGGCTACACCTTC. Its protein product is CASTGPLNYGYTF.

This chain connects TRBV15 to TRBJ1-2; D is perhaps TRBD1 (6 bases). With 4 bases removed from V and 1 base from J, the gap between germline ends came to 10 bases. In germline, CDR1 is LNHNV, CDR2 YYDKDF (reference sequence). The CDR3 runs 14 residues. The CDR3 loop is CATSKGTFNYGYTF. Here the CDR3 DNA reads TGTGCCACCAGCAAAGGGACATTTAACTATGGCTACACCTTC. Looking up the rest from reference TRBV15 and TRBJ1-2 gives the full variable domain: DAMVIQNPRYQVTQFGKPVTLSCSQTLNHNVMYWYQQKSSQAPKLLFHYYDKDFNNEADTPDNFQSRRPNTSFCFLDIRSPGLGDTAMYLCATSKGTFNYGYTFGSGTRLTVV.

This clone was detected once. The chain employs TRBV5-5 and TRBJ1-1; no clear D gene. Trimming took 4 bases from V and 6 from J, leaving 19 bases between them. Germline V gene sequence: CDR1 SGHKS, CDR2 YYEKEE (reference sequence). The CDR3 totals 15 residues. Here the CDR3 DNA reads TGTGCCAGCAGCAACCCAGGACGGCTAAACCCTGAAGCTTTCTTT. Its protein is CASSNPGRLNPEAFF.

The chain combines TRBV10-3 with TRBJ2-2; 15 bases match TRBD2. V lost 0 bases and J lost 7; bases outside the gene matches: 3. Germline V gene data show CDR1 as ENHRY and CDR2 as SYGVKD. The CDR3 runs 17 residues. This chain's CDR3 is CAISESGTSGRLGELFF. The CDR3 DNA reads as TGTGCCATCAGTGAGTCGGGGACTAGCGGGAGGCTCGGGGAGCTGTTTTTT.

This chain links TRBV19 with TRBJ1-4; tentatively, D is TRBD1 (5 bases). Germline loops: CDR1 LNHDA, CDR2 SQIVND (reference sequence). This CDR3 region has 18 residues. V was shortened by 2 bases and J by 0 bases, with 16 bases between the two germline ends. The CDR3 loop reads CASSIRRQLIATNEKLFF. The CDR3, as DNA: TGTGCCAGTAGTATACGGAGACAGCTCATTGCAACTAATGAAAAACTGTTTTTT. The full variable domain, with the rest looked up from reference TRBV19 and TRBJ1-4, is DGGITQSPKYLFRKEGQNVTLSCEQNLNHDAMYWYRQDPGQGLRLIYYSQIVNDFQKGDIAEGYSVSREKKESFPLTVTSAQKNPTAFYLCASSIRRQLIATNEKLFFGSGTQLSVL.

J is TRBJ2-1 and V is TRBV10-1; D gene ambiguous. V shed 10 bases and J shed 8 bases, with 15 bases lying between them. This CDR3 spans 12 amino acids. CDR1 is WNHNN and CDR2 is SYGVQD in the germline V gene (reference sequence). The CDR3 is CANSSSTDEQFF. CDR3 sequence (DNA): TGCGCCAACAGCAGTTCTACAGATGAGCAGTTCTTC.

The chain uses TRBV11-1 and TRBJ2-1; TRBD1 agrees at 8 bases. This CDR3 spans 14 amino acids. J was trimmed by 8 bases and V by 7 bases; bases with no gene match: 10. Germline CDR1 is SGHAT and CDR2 is FQDESV (reference sequence). CDR3 loop: CASTGQGRRDEQFF. CDR3 nucleotides: TGTGCCAGCACCGGACAGGGTCGTAGGGATGAGCAGTTCTTC.

This chain connects TRBV10-3 to TRBJ2-3, with D perhaps matching TRBD1 (6 bases). Germline CDR1 and CDR2: ENHRY and SYGVKD. Trimming stripped 2 bases from V and 3 bases from J, with 9 bases between. This CDR3 comprises 14 residues. The CDR3 loop is CAISERTGTDTQYF. CDR3 nucleotides: TGTGCCATCAGTGAGCGTACAGGGACAGATACGCAGTATTTT.

This sequence joins TRBV28 and TRBJ2-5, with D possibly matching TRBD1 (7 bases). Germline CDR1 is MDHEN and CDR2 is SYDVKM. CDR3 size: 14 residues. V was pared by 6 bases and J by 5 bases, with 16 bases between. The CDR3 DNA reads TGTGCCAGCAGCCCCGCAGGGGGGTCGGAGACCCAGTACTTC. Residues: CASSPAGGSETQYF.

Concerning this clone itself: At the DNA level, this CDR3 is encoded by other sequences in the same sample as well. The chain couples TRBV5-1 to TRBJ2-5, with 8 bases identical to TRBD1. This CDR3 is built from 14 residues. Per germline, CDR1 SGHRS and CDR2 YFSETQ. V was pared by 1 base and J by 1 base, with 0 bases of the junction left unmatched. This CDR3 reads CASSLQGAQETQYF. The CDR3 coding sequence is TGCGCCAGCAGCTTGCAGGGGGCCCAAGAGACCCAGTACTTC.

This clone was recorded only once. This sample also contains other DNA sequences that code for the same CDR3. This chain links TRBV19 with TRBJ2-7, with D hard to call. Germline loops: CDR1 LNHDA, CDR2 SQIVND (reference sequence). V lost 3 bases and J lost 5, with 5 bases in between. This CDR3 has 11 residues. The CDR3, as DNA: TGTGCCAGTAGTATTGGACACGAGCAGTACTTC. As protein: CASSIGHEQYF.

The chain links TRBV5-4 to TRBJ2-5, with TRBD2 matching over 11 bases. The V and J ends lost 6 bases and 1 base, in that order; junction bases with no gene match: 5. The CDR3 totals 15 residues. CDR1 and CDR2 from the germline V gene are SGHNT and YYREEE (reference sequence). CDR3 in DNA: TGTGCCAGCACCACTAGCGGGAGACCCCAAGAGACCCAGTACTTC. It yields the protein CASTTSGRPQETQYF. The variable domain in full, completed from reference TRBV5-4 and TRBJ2-5, reads ETGVTQSPTHLIKTRGQQVTLRCSSQSGHNTVSWYQQALGQGPQFIFQYYREEENGRGNFPPRFSGLQFPNYSSELNVNALELDDSALYLCASTTSGRPQETQYFGPGTRLLVL.

The chain carries TRBV9 and TRBJ1-1, with D unclear. Germline CDR1 is SGDLS and CDR2 is YYNGEE. V shed 0 bases and J shed 4 bases, with 7 bases lying between them. The CDR3 is made up of 13 amino acids. CDR3 DNA sequence: TGTGCCAGCAGCGTAGAGACTGTCACTGAAGCTTTCTTT. Residues: CASSVETVTEAFF.